A selection of T cell receptor beta chains follows, all from one sample in a study of T cells expressing NK-cell markers. No DNA is given; TCRdb re-called the 5' RACE reads and lists each CDR3 protein once. Reported are about 440,000 distinct CDR3 sequences; the ten largest clones contain less than 7.5%. The material sequenced was blood T cells: a sorted CD56 or NKG2C T cell subset, CD4+ or CD8+ T cells, or bulk PBMC T cells (not recorded which). These receptors originate from a woman aged 18 to 75 in good health. Each CDR3 is given with its conserved first and last residue.

TRBJ1-3 | TRBV6-1 | CATQRDSSGNTIYF
TRBJ2-1 | TRBV20-1 | CSASNPRDRGPNEQFF
TRBJ2-4 | TRBV12-3/TRBV12-4 | CASSPRVAGGSFAKNIQYF
TRBJ1-2 | TRBV7-2 | CASIPGLVYGYTF
TRBJ1-5 | TRBV12-3/TRBV12-4 | CASSFYGTGNLGQPQHF
TRBJ2-3 | TRBV7-3 | CASSNRQAHTDTQYF
TRBJ2-1 | TRBV18 | CASSPTGGFEQFF
TRBJ2-6 | TRBV2 | CASGTGSGANVLTF
TRBJ2-2 | TRBV6-2/TRBV6-3 | CASSFSEIGELFF
TRBJ1-6 | TRBV30 | CAWSVGTGDSPLHF
TRBJ2-3 | TRBV7-2 | CASTRQGGSTDTQYF
TRBJ1-1 | TRBV6-5 | CASRRDTEAFF
TRBJ1-2 | TRBV6-2/TRBV6-3 | CASRQGGDYGYTF
TRBJ2-5 | TRBV29-1 | CSVGTGGQETQYF
TRBJ1-1 | TRBV19 | CASSIGRGAEAFF
TRBJ1-4 | TRBV12-3/TRBV12-4 | CASTPGQGANEKLFF
TRBJ2-5 | TRBV4-1 | CASSQTRQGIGETQYF
TRBJ2-3 | TRBV29-1 | CSGGDGSTDTQYF
TRBJ1-5 | TRBV11-2 | CASSLDRARQPQHF
TRBJ1-5 | TRBV19 | CASSIQAGSNQPQHF
TRBJ2-5 | TRBV14 | CASSQDRGRTQETQYF
TRBJ2-1 | TRBV7-2 | CASSSGPGGEQFF
TRBJ2-1 | TRBV7-2 | CASSSSGMNEQFF
TRBJ1-2 | TRBV27 | CASSPQGNYGYTF
TRBJ2-5 | TRBV11-2 | CASSFDRDETQYF
TRBJ2-1 | TRBV9 | CASSLLSGEQFF
TRBJ1-2 | TRBV20-1 | CSAKDRLVYGYTF
TRBJ1-6 | TRBV3-1 | CASSQGGVSPLHF
TRBJ2-3 | TRBV6-5 | CASSYSRQNTDTQYF
TRBJ1-2 | TRBV20-1 | CSAGQGYGYTF
TRBJ1-1 | TRBV7-6 | CASSLGRGVEAFF
TRBJ2-6 | TRBV14 | CASSHAWDRVFSGANVLTF
TRBJ1-1 | TRBV30 | CAWSQGNTEAFF
TRBJ1-6 | TRBV18 | CASSLPPSPLHF
TRBJ2-7 | TRBV3-1 | CASSQVKGEQYF
TRBJ1-2 | TRBV27 | CASSLNGGRGGYTF
TRBJ2-1 | TRBV6-1 | CATLGRRTYNEQFF
TRBJ1-2 | TRBV27 | CASRPPGHNYGYTF
TRBJ2-1 | TRBV9 | CASSPGSSRGDEQFF
TRBJ1-2 | TRBV12-3/TRBV12-4 | CASSSGIGFNYGYTF
TRBJ1-4 | TRBV5-1 | CASRRDEKLFF
TRBJ2-2 | TRBV9 | CASTLNTGELFF